This T cell receptor (beta chain) was captured in a study of blood T cell repertoires in COVID-19 (dated by TCRdb to 2020 to 2021). As for the study more broadly: Collaborator samples came from the United States, Italy and Spain and covered acute and convalescent phases of COVID-19. The repertoires were released in a freely available public database meant as a resource for research on the immune response to SARS-CoV-2. Where HLA class I and class II types were available, the types were taken from metadata supplied by the sample provider, not from assay-based typing. The samples were drawn from two sources: the first 160 participants of the ongoing ImmuneRACE study, and 1,000 to 1,500 subjects contributed by 6 global collaborators. The material from the prospective study consisted of cDNA or gDNA derived from T cells, B-cell-depleted T cells, or PBMCs. Subjects who had been exposed to COVID-19, were actively infected with it, or had recovered from it provided the deeply sampled blood TCRbeta repertoires that made up the dataset. The sample metadata nearly always contained a de-identified subject ID, COVID-19 status, age in years and sex. Study-level results and caveats: How much clinical and demographic metadata was included differed by source and by participant, and the metadata was provided uncurated.

Counted from cysteine to phenylalanine, this CDR3 has 15 amino acids. Kept here is only the CDR3 DNA, which spans 45 bases and is read in frame from base 1. V loses 0 bases, J loses 6 bases, and the germline ends lie 9 bases apart. The CDR1 and CDR2 encoded by the germline V gene (reference sequence) are WNHNN and SYGVQD. Worth noting for this clone: Its antigen remains unidentified. No much larger clonotype is one base removed from it; base qualities were not supplied.

Whole blood was collected in K2EDTA tubes by collaborating institutions according to the institutions' own protocols. Collaborator samples were shipped for TCRbeta analysis as frozen whole blood, isolated PBMCs, or DNA extracted from either sample type. TCRbeta CDR3 regions were amplified from genomic DNA using the immunoSEQ Assay, a bias-controlled multiplex PCR. The source study handled its data this way. The number of nucleated cells in each sample was estimated from the amplification of reference gene primers within the assay. To quantify the absolute abundance of each unique TCRbeta CDR3 rearrangement, sequence reads were collapsed and filtered. For each sample, productive Simpson clonality was calculated by taking the square root of Simpson's diversity index across productive rearrangements. The immuneACCESS repertoire file appears here via TCRdb, limited to in-frame rearrangements. These files lack a portion of the clones; in checked studies, under half of the deficit traces to unresolved V genes, and the cause of the others is not known. The V and J calls and clone size were taken over from that table, and D and trimming were inferred from the DNA. This sample has more than 90,000 clones in its table, and 75% to 85% of those were observed once. The ten most abundant clones make up around 4% of the sample.

This receptor was identified in a man aged 55 to 69 with acute or convalescent COVID-19. The sequence links TRBV10-1 to TRBJ1-6; a tentative D call is TRBD1 (6 bases match). Sequencing used peripheral blood. The nucleotide sequence reads as follows: TGCGCCAGCAGTGAGTCGACAGGCTTTAATTCACCCCTCCACTTT. Its product reads: CASSESTGFNSPLHF.